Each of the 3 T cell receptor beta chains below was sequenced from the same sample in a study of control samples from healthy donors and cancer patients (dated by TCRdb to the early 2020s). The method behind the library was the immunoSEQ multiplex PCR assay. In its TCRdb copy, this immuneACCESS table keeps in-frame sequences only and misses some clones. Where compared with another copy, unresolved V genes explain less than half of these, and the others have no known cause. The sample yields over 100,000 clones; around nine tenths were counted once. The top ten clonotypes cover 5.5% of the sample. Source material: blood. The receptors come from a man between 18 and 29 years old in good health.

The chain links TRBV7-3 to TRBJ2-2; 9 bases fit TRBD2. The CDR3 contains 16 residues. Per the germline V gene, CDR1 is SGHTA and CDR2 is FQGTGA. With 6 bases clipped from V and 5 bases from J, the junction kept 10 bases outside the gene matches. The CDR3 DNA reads TGTGCCAGCAGTCAAGGGCCGGCGGGGGGGACCGGGGAGCTGTTTTTT. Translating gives CASSQGPAGGTGELFF.

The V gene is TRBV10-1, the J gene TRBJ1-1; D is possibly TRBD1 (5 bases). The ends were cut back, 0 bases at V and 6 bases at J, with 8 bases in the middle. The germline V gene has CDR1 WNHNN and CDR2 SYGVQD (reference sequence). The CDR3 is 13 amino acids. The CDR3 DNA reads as TGCGCCAGCAGTGAGTCCGGGGGGGCTGAAGCTTTCTTT. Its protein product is CASSESGGAEAFF.

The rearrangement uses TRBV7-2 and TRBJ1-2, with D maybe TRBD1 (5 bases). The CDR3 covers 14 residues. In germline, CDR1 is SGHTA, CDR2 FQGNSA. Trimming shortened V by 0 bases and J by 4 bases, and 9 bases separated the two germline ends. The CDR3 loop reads CASSLAPGTYGYTF. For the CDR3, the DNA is TGTGCCAGCAGCTTAGCCCCAGGGACCTATGGCTACACCTTC.